This T cell receptor beta chain originates from a study of multiple sclerosis patients with progressive multifocal leukoencephalopathy. Germline values: CDR1 SNHLY, CDR2 FYNNEI. The CDR3 covers 15 residues. V lost 5 bases and J lost 8, with 18 bases in between. The sample's time point: time of PML onset. All patients had prior interferon beta, and all PML patients were female. Profiling relied on immunoSEQ multiplex PCR, and the TCRdb table lists in-frame clones only, not all of them. The table lists tens of thousands of clones, 75% to 90% of them singletons. The sequenced sample was PBMCs, obtained from a patient treated with natalizumab. The TCR comes from a woman in her twenties or thirties with progressive multifocal leukoencephalopathy. This rearrangement joins TRBV2 to TRBJ1-4; a weak D match, TRBD1 (6 bases). CDR3 DNA sequence: TGTGCCAGCAGTTCCCTGGACAGAGCTCGAGAAAAACTGTTTTTT. Protein product: CASSSLDRAREKLFF.